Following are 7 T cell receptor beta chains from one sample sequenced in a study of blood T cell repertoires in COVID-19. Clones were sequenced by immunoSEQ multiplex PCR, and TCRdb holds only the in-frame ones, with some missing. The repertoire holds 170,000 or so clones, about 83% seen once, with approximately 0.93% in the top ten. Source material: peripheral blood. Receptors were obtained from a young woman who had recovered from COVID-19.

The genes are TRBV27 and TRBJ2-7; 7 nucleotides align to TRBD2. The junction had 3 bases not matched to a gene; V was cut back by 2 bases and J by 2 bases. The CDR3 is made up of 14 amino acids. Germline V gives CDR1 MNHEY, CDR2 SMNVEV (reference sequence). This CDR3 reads CASSLRGVTYEQYF. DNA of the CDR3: TGTGCCAGCAGTTTACGGGGGGTCACCTACGAGCAGTACTTC.

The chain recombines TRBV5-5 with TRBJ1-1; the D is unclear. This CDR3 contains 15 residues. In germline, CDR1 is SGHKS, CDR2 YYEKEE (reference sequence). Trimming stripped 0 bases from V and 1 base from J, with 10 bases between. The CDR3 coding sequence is TGTGCCAGCAGCTTGGCGGTTAACAGGAACACTGAAGCTTTCTTT. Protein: CASSLAVNRNTEAFF.

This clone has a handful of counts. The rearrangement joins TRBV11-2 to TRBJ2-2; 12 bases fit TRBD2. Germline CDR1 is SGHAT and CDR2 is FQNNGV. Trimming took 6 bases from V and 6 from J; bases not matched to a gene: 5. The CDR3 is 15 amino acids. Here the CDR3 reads CASRLAGGRPGELFF. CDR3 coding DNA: TGTGCCAGCAGGCTAGCGGGGGGGCGACCCGGGGAGCTGTTTTTT.

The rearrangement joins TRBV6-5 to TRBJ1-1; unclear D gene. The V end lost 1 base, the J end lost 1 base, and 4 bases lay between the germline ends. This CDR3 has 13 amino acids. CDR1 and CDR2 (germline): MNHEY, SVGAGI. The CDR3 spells CASSYWQNTEAFF. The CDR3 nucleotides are TGTGCCAGCAGTTACTGGCAGAACACTGAAGCTTTCTTT.

CDR3 amino acids: CASSRQYNEQFF. CDR3 nucleotides: TGTGCCAGCTCCCGACAGTACAATGAGCAGTTCTTC. The rearrangement links TRBV18 to TRBJ2-1, with D maybe TRBD1 (5 bases). V was pared by 6 bases and J by 4 bases, with 7 bases between. This CDR3 comprises 12 residues. Germline loops: CDR1 KGHSH, CDR2 LQKENI.

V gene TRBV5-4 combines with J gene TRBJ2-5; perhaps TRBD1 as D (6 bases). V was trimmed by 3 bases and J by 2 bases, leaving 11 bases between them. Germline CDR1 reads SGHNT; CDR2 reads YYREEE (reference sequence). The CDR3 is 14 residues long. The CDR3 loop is CASSSRDIQETQYF. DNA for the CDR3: TGTGCCAGCAGCTCCCGGGACATTCAAGAGACCCAGTACTTC.

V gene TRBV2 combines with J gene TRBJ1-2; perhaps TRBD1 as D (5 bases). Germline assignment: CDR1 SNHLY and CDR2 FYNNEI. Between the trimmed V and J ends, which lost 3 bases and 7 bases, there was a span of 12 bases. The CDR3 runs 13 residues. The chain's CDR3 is CASSDPGEFGYTF. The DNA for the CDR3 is TGTGCCAGCAGTGACCCGGGGGAATTTGGCTACACCTTC.